This T cell receptor (beta chain) was found in a study of low-dose radiotherapy and immunotherapy resistance in tumors. Time point in this sample: before trial treatment. V lost 6 bases to trimming and J lost 6 bases, with 20 bases between them. Germline V lookup: CDR1 MNHEY, CDR2 SVGEGT. The CDR3 has 15 amino acids. By frequency in the sample, this clonotype is medium-sized. cDNA synthesis used a TRAV/TRBV-specific primer set for both chains. Amplification, which lasted approximately 20 PCR cycles, used a constant-region primer and V-primer adapter to amplify TCRs. TCRdb reprocessed the reads via MiXCR and lists one record per CDR3 protein. The data show around 69,000 distinct CDR3 sequences, around 31% seen once.

The specimen was PBMCs, collected before treatment. V gene TRBV6-2 or TRBV6-3 combines with J gene TRBJ2-5; D might be TRBD2 (6 bases). This TCR was sampled from a female donor with ovarian cancer. The DNA of the CDR3 is TGTGCCAGCAGCCGGGAGCCGGGGATCGTGCAGACCCAGTACTTC. As protein: CASSREPGIVQTQYF.